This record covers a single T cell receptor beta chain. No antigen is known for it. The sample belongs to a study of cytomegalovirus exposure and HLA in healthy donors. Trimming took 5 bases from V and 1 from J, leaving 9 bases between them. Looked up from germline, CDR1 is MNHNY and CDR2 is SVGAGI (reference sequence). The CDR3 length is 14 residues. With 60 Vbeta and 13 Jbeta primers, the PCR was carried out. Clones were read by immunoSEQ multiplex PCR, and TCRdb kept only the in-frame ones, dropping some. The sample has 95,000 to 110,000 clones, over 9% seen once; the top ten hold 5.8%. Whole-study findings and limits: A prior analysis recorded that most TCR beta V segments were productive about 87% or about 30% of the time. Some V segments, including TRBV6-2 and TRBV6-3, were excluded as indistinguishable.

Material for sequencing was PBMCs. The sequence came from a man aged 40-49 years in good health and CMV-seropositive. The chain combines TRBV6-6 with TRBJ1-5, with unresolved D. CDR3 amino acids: CASSPLVSNQPQHF. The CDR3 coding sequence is TGTGCCAGCAGTCCGTTAGTAAGCAATCAGCCCCAGCATTTT.